This TCR beta chain was captured in a study of shared clonotypes between healthy human individuals. About the study: The donors, two women and three men, were aged 18 to 49.

Only in-frame clones appear in the TCRdb table, and some are missing; sequencing was by immunoSEQ multiplex PCR. There are around 300,000 clones in the sample; around 87% occur only once, and 16% lies in the top ten. The J segment lost 0 bases and the V segment lost 4 bases, leaving 2 bases of the junction unmatched. CDR3 length: 15 amino acids. In germline, CDR1 is MNHNY, CDR2 SVGAGI (reference sequence). General observations from the study: Expectations were that clonotype sharing among donors would be affected by sequencing depth.

As regards this clone: Its antigen is not identified.

Combination of CD45RO+ cells with CCR7-negative CD45RA+ TemRA cells was used for CD8 memory. The chain has TRBV6-6 and TRBJ2-3; TRBD2 agrees at 9 bases. The material sequenced was memory CD8+ T cells sorted from blood. Subset: CD45RO+ cells pooled with CCR7-negative TemRA cells. This receptor was identified in a man aged 18-30 years in good health. The CDR3 DNA reads as TGTGCCAGCAGTTGGACTAGCGCAAGCACAGATACGCAGTATTTT. Protein: CASSWTSASTDTQYF.